The rows below give T cell receptor beta chains drawn from one sample of a study of blood T cell repertoires in COVID-19. Assay used: immunoSEQ multiplex PCR; TCRdb lists only in-frame clones, some missing. The data hold 200,000 to 300,000 clones, with 84% observed a single time. Sequenced material: peripheral blood. The receptors were sampled from a woman aged 40-49 years who had recovered from COVID-19. Both conserved end residues are part of each CDR3. A D gene is named only where the DNA matches it firmly. Clone size, where shown, is once, few, many, or a class for clones that have expanded.

V gene	D gene	J gene	clone size	CDR3 protein	CDR3 DNA
TRBV28	TRBD1	TRBJ2-7	NA	CASSLFKGQIF	TGTGCCAGCAGTTTATTTAAGGGACAGATCTTC
TRBV24-1	NA	TRBJ1-5	NA	CATSEGSGGQPQHF	TGTGCCACCAGTGAAGGGAGTGGGGGCCAGCCCCAGCATTTT
TRBV9	NA	TRBJ1-3	NA	CASSGRDLFSGNTIYF	TGTGCCAGCAGCGGCCGGGACTTATTCTCTGGAAACACCATATATTTT
TRBV3-1/TRBV3-2	TRBD2	TRBJ2-5	NA	CASSPLAGEYQETQYF	TGTGCCAGCAGCCCTCTAGCGGGGGAGTACCAAGAGACCCAGTACTTC
TRBV6-5	NA	TRBJ1-1	few	CASSQGSEAFF	TGTGCCAGCAGTCAGGGGTCTGAAGCTTTCTTT
TRBV12-3/TRBV12-4	NA	TRBJ1-3	NA	CASSLVAGNTIYF	TGTGCCAGCAGTTTAGTAGCTGGAAACACCATATATTTT
TRBV6-1	TRBD1	TRBJ1-2	NA	CASIDRGHGGYTF	TGTGCCAGCATCGACAGGGGGCACGGTGGCTACACCTTC
TRBV9	TRBD1	TRBJ2-2	NA	CASSAQGPATGELFF	TGTGCCAGCAGCGCACAGGGGCCAGCCACCGGGGAGCTGTTTTTT
TRBV2	TRBD2	TRBJ2-1	NA	CASKLGGGNNEQFF	TGTGCCAGCAAACTGGGCGGGGGGAACAATGAGCAGTTCTTC
TRBV5-6	NA	TRBJ2-5	NA	CASTLAGARETQYF	TGTGCCAGCACCCTTGCAGGGGCGAGGGAGACCCAGTACTTC
TRBV4-1	NA	TRBJ1-2	NA	CASSQEPGGGYTF	TGCGCCAGCAGCCAAGAGCCTGGGGGCGGCTACACCTTC
TRBV24-1	NA	TRBJ2-3	NA	CATSVSSGSGDTQYF	TGTGCCACCAGTGTTTCCTCAGGGTCGGGAGATACGCAGTATTTT
TRBV24-1	TRBD1	TRBJ2-2	NA	CATRTGTASTGELFF	TGTGCCACCAGGACCGGGACAGCATCCACCGGGGAGCTGTTTTTT
TRBV6-6	TRBD1	TRBJ1-1	NA	CASSSYRDRGTEAFF	TGTGCCAGCAGTTCATACCGGGACAGGGGCACTGAAGCTTTCTTT
TRBV19	TRBD1	TRBJ1-2	NA	CASSKPGQSYGYTF	TGTGCCAGTAGTAAACCGGGACAGAGCTATGGCTACACCTTC
TRBV2	TRBD2	TRBJ2-1	NA	CASSEGRGVNEQFF	TGTGCCAGCAGTGAGGGGCGGGGGGTTAATGAGCAGTTCTTC
TRBV3-1/TRBV3-2	TRBD1	TRBJ1-6	NA	CASGPTGDGSSPLHF	TGTGCCAGCGGGCCGACAGGGGATGGTAGTTCACCCCTCCACTTT
TRBV5-6	NA	TRBJ2-1	NA	CASSLPGVHNEQFF	TGTGCCAGCAGCTTGCCGGGGGTTCACAATGAGCAGTTCTTC
TRBV6-6	NA	TRBJ1-3	once	CASSYPQGFGNTIYF	TGTGCCAGCAGTTACCCGCAGGGGTTCGGAAACACCATATATTTT
TRBV10-3	NA	TRBJ1-3	few	CAIIKEQTSSGNTIYF	TGTGCCATCATCAAGGAACAGACGAGCTCTGGAAACACCATATATTTT
TRBV9	NA	TRBJ2-6	NA	CASSVASFSGANVLTF	TGTGCCAGCAGCGTAGCGTCGTTCTCTGGGGCCAACGTCCTGACTTTC
TRBV28	TRBD1	TRBJ1-5	NA	CASSLGQGSVPQHF	TGTGCCAGCAGCCTTGGACAGGGAAGCGTGCCCCAGCATTTT
TRBV6-6	TRBD1	TRBJ1-5	NA	CASSYSRTGGNQPQHF	TGTGCCAGCAGTTACTCGAGGACAGGGGGCAATCAGCCCCAGCATTTT
TRBV5-6	NA	TRBJ2-7	NA	CASSLYGARGSEQYF	TGTGCCAGCAGCTTGTATGGGGCAAGGGGGTCCGAGCAGTACTTC
TRBV5-1	NA	TRBJ1-6	once	CASSPDYSPLHF	TGCGCCAGCAGCCCGGACTATTCACCCCTCCACTTT
TRBV5-1	NA	TRBJ1-4	NA	CASSPDSQRGKLFF	TGCGCCAGCAGCCCGGACAGCCAGAGAGGAAAACTGTTTTTT
TRBV7-9	NA	TRBJ2-5	NA	CASSSRGSVETQYF	TGTGCCAGCAGCTCCAGGGGCTCCGTAGAGACCCAGTACTTC
TRBV7-8	TRBD2	TRBJ2-7	NA	CASSLAFSGGSWYEQYF	TGTGCCAGCAGCTTAGCGTTTAGCGGGGGGTCATGGTACGAGCAGTACTTC
TRBV5-1	NA	TRBJ1-3	NA	CASSPGLLSGNTIYF	TGCGCCAGCAGCCCTGGACTTCTCTCTGGAAACACCATATATTTT
TRBV7-2	NA	TRBJ1-1	NA	CASSLAGDYTEAFF	TGTGCCAGCAGCTTAGCCGGGGACTACACTGAAGCTTTCTTT
TRBV7-8	TRBD1	TRBJ2-3	NA	CASSRATGVTTDTQYF	TGTGCCAGCAGCCGAGCGACAGGGGTCACCACAGATACGCAGTATTTT
TRBV5-5	NA	TRBJ1-4	NA	CASSLGTVEKLFF	TGTGCCAGCAGCTTGGGAACGGTTGAAAAACTGTTTTTT
TRBV20-1	TRBD1	TRBJ2-1	few	CSASLGQGDANEQFF	TGCAGTGCTAGTCTCGGTCAGGGGGATGCCAATGAGCAGTTCTTC
TRBV7-2	TRBD1	TRBJ2-1	NA	CASSFRGQTYNEQFF	TGTGCCAGCAGCTTCCGGGGACAGACCTACAATGAGCAGTTCTTC
TRBV18	TRBD1	TRBJ1-4	NA	CASSPTGDVYEKLFF	TGTGCCAGCTCACCTACAGGGGATGTTTATGAAAAACTGTTTTTT
TRBV5-1	NA	TRBJ2-1	once	CASSDGGPNNEQFF	TGCGCCAGCAGCGACGGGGGGCCCAACAATGAGCAGTTCTTC
TRBV2	NA	TRBJ2-1	NA	CASSLERSNEQFF	TGTGCCAGCAGCCTAGAAAGAAGCAATGAGCAGTTCTTC